This T cell receptor beta chain was sequenced for a study of control samples from healthy donors and cancer patients. Germline loops: CDR1 SGDLS, CDR2 YYNGEE. The CDR3 has 16 residues. V dropped 4 bases and J dropped 5; count of bases not matched to a gene: 15. The assay was immunoSEQ multiplex PCR, and TCRdb's table has in-frame clones only and misses some. This sample yields around 89,000 clones, of which roughly four fifths are seen a single time; approximately 9.8% belongs to the top ten. Sequencing was performed on blood. The TCR sequence derives from a woman aged 55-69 years in good health. V is TRBV9 and J is TRBJ2-7, with 7 bases lining up with TRBD2. The CDR3 DNA is TGTGCCAGCAGCTCCAGCTCTAGCGGCCCATGGGACGAGCAGTACTTC. Translation gives CASSSSSSGPWDEQYF. The variable domain in full, with the rest retrieved from reference TRBV9 and TRBJ2-7, is DSGVTQTPKHLITATGQRVTLRCSPRSGDLSVYWYQQSLDQGLQFLIQYYNGEERAKGNILERFSAQQFPDLHSELNLSSLELGDSALYFCASSSSSSGPWDEQYFGPGTRLTVT.